This T cell receptor (beta chain) is from a study of cytomegalovirus exposure and HLA in healthy donors. Overall study results and limits: A later examination showed that TCR association rates differed by HLA locus, with DRB1 most and HLA-C fewest.

Despite likely unrecorded immune exposures, the donors were nominally healthy at the time of sampling. This clone was picked up a small number of times. As yet, its antigen is unknown. The CDR3 has 16 residues. Trimming shortened V by 0 bases and J by 4 bases, and 13 bases separated the two germline ends. Germline V gives CDR1 MNHNS, CDR2 SASEGT. PCR was performed using 60 Vbeta and 13 Jbeta primers. Clones were sequenced by immunoSEQ multiplex PCR, and TCRdb holds only the in-frame ones, with some missing. Of some 150,000 clones in the sample, roughly 10% are singletons; the top ten hold over 1.5%. The receptor was isolated from a male donor in good health and CMV-seronegative. What was sequenced was PBMCs. The rearrangement joins TRBV6-1 to TRBJ1-3; D remains unclear. CDR3 bases: TGTGCCAGCAGTGAAGCTAGCGAGGGAACGGGAAACACCATATATTTT. This encodes CASSEASEGTGNTIYF.